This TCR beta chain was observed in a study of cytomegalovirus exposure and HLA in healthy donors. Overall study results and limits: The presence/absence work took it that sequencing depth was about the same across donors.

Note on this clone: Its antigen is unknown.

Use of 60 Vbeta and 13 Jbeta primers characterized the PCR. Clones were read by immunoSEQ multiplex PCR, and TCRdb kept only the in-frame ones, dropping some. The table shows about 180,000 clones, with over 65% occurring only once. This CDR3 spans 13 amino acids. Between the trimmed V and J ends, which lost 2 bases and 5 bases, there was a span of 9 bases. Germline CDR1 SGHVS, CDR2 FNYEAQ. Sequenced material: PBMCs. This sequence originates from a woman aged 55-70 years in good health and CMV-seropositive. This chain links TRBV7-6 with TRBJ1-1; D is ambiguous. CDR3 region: CASSLYGRTEAFF. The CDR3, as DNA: TGTGCCAGCAGCTTATATGGGCGAACTGAAGCTTTCTTT.